There are a few counts of the clone carrying this T cell receptor (beta chain). What it binds is unknown. This entry comes from a study of T cell repertoires in aging, cancer and after chemotherapy. Regarding the study as a whole: Age-matched healthy donors had significantly more diverse, less clonal blood TCR repertoires than untreated cancer patients. Loss of evenness, beyond lost richness, contributed to age-related TCR diversity decline in cancer patients. In hematological cancer patients, infiltrated lymphoid organs may have impaired thymic emigration or peripheral T cell expansion.

V lost 4 bases, J lost 5 bases, and 5 bases stayed unmatched. The germline CDR1 and CDR2 sequences are SGHRS and YFSETQ. The CDR3 extends over 14 amino acids. TCR beta rearrangements were amplified from peripheral blood genomic DNA. TRB rearrangements spanning V, D and J were amplified using mixed TRB-A/B primers. TCRdb reanalysed the multiplex PCR reads using MiXCR and keeps one entry per CDR3 protein. The sample includes approximately 6,100 distinct CDR3 sequences, approximately 38% of them seen just once. The specimen was blood. The clonotype originates from a human donor with a blood cancer. The V gene is TRBV5-1, the J gene TRBJ2-7; 11 nucleotides align to TRBD1. As DNA, the CDR3 is TGCGCCAGCAGCCCACGGGACAGGGGGAACGAGCAGTACTTC. It codes for CASSPRDRGNEQYF.